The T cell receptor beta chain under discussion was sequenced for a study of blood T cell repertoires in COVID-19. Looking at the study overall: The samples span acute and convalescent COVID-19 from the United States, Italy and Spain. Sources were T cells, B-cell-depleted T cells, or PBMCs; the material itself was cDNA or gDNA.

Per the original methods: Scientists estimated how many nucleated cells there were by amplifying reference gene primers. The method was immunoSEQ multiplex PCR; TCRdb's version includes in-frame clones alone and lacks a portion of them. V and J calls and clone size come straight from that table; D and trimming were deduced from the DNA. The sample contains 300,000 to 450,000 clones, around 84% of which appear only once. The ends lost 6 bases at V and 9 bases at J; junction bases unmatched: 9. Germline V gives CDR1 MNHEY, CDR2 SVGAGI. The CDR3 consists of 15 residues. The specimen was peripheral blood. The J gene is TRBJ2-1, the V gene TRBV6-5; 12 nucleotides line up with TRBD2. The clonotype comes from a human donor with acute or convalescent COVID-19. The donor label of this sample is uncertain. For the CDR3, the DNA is TGTGCCAGCAGCGTTCGGACTAGCGGGAATGCTGAGCAGTTCTTC. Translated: CASSVRTSGNAEQFF.